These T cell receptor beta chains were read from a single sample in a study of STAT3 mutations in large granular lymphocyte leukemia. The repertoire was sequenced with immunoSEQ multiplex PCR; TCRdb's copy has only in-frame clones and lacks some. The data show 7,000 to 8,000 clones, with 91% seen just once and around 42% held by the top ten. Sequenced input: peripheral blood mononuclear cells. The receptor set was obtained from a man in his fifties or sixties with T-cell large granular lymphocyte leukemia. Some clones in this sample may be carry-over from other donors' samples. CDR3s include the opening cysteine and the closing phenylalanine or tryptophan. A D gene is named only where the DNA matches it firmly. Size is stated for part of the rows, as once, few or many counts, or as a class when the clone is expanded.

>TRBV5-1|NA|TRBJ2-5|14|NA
TGCGCCAGCAGCAAGGACAGCACTAAAGAGACCCAGTACTTC
CASSKDSTKETQYF
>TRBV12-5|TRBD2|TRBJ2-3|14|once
TGTGCTAGTGGTTTGTCATTAGCGGGGGCCTCCCTCTTTTTT
CASGLSLAGASLFF
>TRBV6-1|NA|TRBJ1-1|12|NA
TGTGCCAGTGGGAGGGAGGGTACTGAAGCTTTCTTT
CASGREGTEAFF
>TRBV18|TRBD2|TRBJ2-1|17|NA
TGTGCCAGCTCACCTAGACCCCTAGCGGGAGTTCACAATGAGCAGTTCTTC
CASSPRPLAGVHNEQFF
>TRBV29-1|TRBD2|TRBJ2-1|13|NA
TGCAGCGCGGGAGGGGACGCCTACAATGAGCAGTTCTTC
CSAGGDAYNEQFF
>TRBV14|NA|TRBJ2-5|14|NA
TGTGCCAGCAGCGATAGAGCGTACCAAGAGACCCAGTACTTC
CASSDRAYQETQYF
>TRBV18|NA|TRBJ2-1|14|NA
TGTGCCAGCTCACGTGGCGGAGGGGGGAATGAGCAGTTCTTC
CASSRGGGGNEQFF
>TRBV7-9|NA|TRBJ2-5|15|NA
TGTGCCAGCAGCGTGGGCTCGGGGGCCCAAGAGACCCAGTACTTC
CASSVGSGAQETQYF
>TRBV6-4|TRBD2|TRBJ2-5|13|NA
TGTGCCAGCAGTGAAGGACTAGCCGGGACCCAGTACTTC
CASSEGLAGTQYF
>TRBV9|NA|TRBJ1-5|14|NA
TGTGCCAGCAGCGTAGATGGAGCCAATCAGCCCCAGCATTTT
CASSVDGANQPQHF
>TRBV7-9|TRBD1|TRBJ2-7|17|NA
TGTGCCAGCAGCTTTTCCCATAGCCGGGACAGGGTAAGGGAGCAGTACTTC
CASSFSHSRDRVREQYF
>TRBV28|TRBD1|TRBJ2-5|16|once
TGTGCCAGCAGACGGACCCGACAGGGGTACGGGGAGACCCAGTACTTC
CASRRTRQGYGETQYF
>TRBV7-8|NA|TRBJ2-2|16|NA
TGTGCCAGCAGCCCGAAAGCAGGGAGCAACACCGGGGAGCTGTTTTTT
CASSPKAGSNTGELFF
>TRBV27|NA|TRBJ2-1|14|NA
TGTGCCAGCAGTTTAGGTGGGAACGGGAATGAGCAGTTCTTC
CASSLGGNGNEQFF
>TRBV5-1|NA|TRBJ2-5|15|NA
TGCGCCAGCAGCTTGGAGGGACGTACAAAAGAGACCCAGTACTTC
CASSLEGRTKETQYF
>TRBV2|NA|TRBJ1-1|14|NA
TGTGCCAGCAGATCCTCGTCCATGAACACTGAAGCTTTCTTT
CASRSSSMNTEAFF
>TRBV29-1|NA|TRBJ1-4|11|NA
TGCAGCGTTTACAGTAATGAAAAACTGTTTTTT
CSVYSNEKLFF
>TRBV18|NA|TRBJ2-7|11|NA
TGTGCCAGCTCCCAGGGGAACGAGCAGTACTTC
CASSQGNEQYF
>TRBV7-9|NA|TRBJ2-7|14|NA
TGTGCCAGCACGACACCGAGCTTCTCCTACGAGCAGTACTTC
CASTTPSFSYEQYF
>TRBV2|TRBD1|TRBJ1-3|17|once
TGTGCCAGCACGCAGGGGGCCATGATCTCCTCTGGAAACACCATATATTTT
CASTQGAMISSGNTIYF
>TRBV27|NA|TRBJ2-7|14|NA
TGTGCCAGCAGTCCCCGAGCGGGTTCCTACGAGCAGTACTTC
CASSPRAGSYEQYF
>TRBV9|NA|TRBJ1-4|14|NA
TGTGCCAGCACCTTATCCGCAACTAATGAAAAACTGTTTTTT
CASTLSATNEKLFF
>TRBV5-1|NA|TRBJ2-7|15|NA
TGCGCCAGCAGCTTGGGTACTACAGGGTCAACCGAGCAGTACTTC
CASSLGTTGSTEQYF
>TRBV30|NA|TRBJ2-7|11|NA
TGTGCCTGGAGTGTCGATCACGAGCAGTACTTC
CAWSVDHEQYF
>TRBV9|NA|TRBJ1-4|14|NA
TGTGCCAGCAGCACCTCGACAAGGAGAGAAAAACTGTTTTTT
CASSTSTRREKLFF
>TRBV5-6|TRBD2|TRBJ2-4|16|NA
TGTGCCAGCAGCTTGGCAGTCGGGAGGACCAAAAACATTCAGTACTTC
CASSLAVGRTKNIQYF